This T cell receptor (beta chain) was profiled in a study of CD8 T cells in Susac syndrome. The V end was cut by 1 base, the J end by 4 bases, with 7 bases between. The CDR3 has 13 amino acids. Random hexamers were used to reverse transcribe an amount of roughly 0.5 to 1 ug RNA. TCRdb fed the immunoSEQ multiplex PCR reads into MiXCR, producing one record per CDR3 protein. The table lists 180,000 or so distinct CDR3 sequences, over 90% of them singletons. This chain joins TRBV12-3 or TRBV12-4 and TRBJ1-1; D uncertain. This TCR derives from a human donor with Susac syndrome. What was sequenced was CD4+ T cells from PBMCs. CDR3 sequence (DNA): TGTGCCAGCAGTTTAGAGGGTAGCACTGAAGCTTTCTTT. Translation: CASSLEGSTEAFF.